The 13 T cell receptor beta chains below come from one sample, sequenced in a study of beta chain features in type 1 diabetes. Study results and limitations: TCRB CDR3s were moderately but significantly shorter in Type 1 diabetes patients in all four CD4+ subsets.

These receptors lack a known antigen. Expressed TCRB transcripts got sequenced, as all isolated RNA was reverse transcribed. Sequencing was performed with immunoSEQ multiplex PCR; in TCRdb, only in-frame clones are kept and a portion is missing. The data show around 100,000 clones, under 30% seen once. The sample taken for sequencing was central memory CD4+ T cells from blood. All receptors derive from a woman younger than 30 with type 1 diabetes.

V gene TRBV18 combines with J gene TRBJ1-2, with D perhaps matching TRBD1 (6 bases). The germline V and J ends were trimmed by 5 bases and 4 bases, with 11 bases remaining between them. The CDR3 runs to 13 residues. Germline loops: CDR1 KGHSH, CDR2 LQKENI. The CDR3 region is CASSDGQLYGYTF. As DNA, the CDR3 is TGTGCCAGCTCAGACGGACAGCTCTATGGCTACACCTTC.

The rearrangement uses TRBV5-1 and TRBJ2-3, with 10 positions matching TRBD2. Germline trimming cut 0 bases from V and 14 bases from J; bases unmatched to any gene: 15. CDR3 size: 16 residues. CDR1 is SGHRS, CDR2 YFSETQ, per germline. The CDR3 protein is CASSLVAASGSSLGYF. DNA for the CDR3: TGCGCCAGCAGCTTGGTGGCGGCTAGCGGGAGCTCCCTCGGGTATTTT.

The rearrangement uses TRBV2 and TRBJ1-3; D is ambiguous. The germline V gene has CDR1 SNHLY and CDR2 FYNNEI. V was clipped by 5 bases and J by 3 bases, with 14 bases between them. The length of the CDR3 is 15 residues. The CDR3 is CASSNPGSFGNTIYF. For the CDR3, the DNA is TGTGCCAGCAGTAACCCCGGGAGCTTTGGAAACACCATATATTTT.

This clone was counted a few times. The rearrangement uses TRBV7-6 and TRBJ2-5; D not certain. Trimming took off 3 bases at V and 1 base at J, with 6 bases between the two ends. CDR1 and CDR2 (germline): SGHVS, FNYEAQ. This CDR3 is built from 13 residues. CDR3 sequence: CASSFTGQETQYF. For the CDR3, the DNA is TGTGCCAGCAGCTTCACCGGCCAAGAGACCCAGTACTTC. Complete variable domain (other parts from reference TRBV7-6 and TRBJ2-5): GAGVSQSPRYKVTKRGQDVALRCDPISGHVSLYWYRQALGQGPEFLTYFNYEAQQDKSGLPNDRFSAERPEGSISTLTIQRTEQRDSAMYRCASSFTGQETQYFGPGTRLLVL.

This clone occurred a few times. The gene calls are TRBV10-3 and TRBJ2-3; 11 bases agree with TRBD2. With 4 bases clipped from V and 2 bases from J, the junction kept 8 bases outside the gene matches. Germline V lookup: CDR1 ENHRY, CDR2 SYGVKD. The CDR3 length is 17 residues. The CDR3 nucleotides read TGTGCCATCAGTGGAGGCATGACTAGCGGGACCACAGATACGCAGTATTTT. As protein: CAISGGMTSGTTDTQYF.

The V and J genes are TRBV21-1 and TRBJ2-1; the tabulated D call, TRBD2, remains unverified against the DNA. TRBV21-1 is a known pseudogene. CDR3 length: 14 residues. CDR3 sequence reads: CASSKLRSYNEQFF. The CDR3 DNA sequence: TGTGCCAGCAGCAAACTACGCTCCTACAATGAGCAGTTCTTC.

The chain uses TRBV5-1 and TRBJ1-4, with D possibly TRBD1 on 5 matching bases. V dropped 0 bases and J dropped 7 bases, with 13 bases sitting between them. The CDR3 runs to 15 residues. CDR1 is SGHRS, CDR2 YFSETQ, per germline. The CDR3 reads CASSLVGAGGEKLFF. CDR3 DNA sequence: TGCGCCAGCAGCTTGGTCGGAGCGGGGGGTGAAAAACTGTTTTTT.

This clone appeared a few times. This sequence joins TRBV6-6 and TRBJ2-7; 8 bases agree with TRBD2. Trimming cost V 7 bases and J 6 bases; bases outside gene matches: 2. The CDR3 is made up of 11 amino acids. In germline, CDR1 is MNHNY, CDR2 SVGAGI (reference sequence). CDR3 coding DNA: TGTGCCAGCACGGCGGGGGGCGAGCAGTACGTC. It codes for CASTAGGEQYV.

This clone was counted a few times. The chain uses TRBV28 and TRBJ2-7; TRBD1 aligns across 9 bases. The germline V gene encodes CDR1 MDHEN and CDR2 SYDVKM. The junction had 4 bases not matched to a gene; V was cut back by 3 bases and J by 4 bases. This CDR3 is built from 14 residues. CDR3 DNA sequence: TGTGCCAGCAGTTTGTCGGGACAGGGTTACGAGCAGTACTTC. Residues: CASSLSGQGYEQYF.

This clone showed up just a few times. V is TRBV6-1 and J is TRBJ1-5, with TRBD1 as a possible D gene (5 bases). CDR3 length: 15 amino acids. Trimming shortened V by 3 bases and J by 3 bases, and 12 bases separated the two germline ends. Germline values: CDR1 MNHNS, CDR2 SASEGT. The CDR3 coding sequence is TGTGCCAGCAGTGACGCCGGCGGGACCAATCAGCCCCAGCATTTT. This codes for CASSDAGGTNQPQHF.

The CDR3 nucleotides are TGTGCCAGCTCACCAGCGGGGGGGCTGAACACTGAAGCTTTCTTT. Amino acid sequence: CASSPAGGLNTEAFF. The V call is TRBV6-6, the J call TRBJ1-1, with D possibly TRBD1 on 6 matching bases. Germline CDR1 is MNHNY and CDR2 is SVGAGI (reference sequence). The CDR3 spans 15 residues. Trimming took off 8 bases at V and 0 bases at J, with 16 bases between the two ends.

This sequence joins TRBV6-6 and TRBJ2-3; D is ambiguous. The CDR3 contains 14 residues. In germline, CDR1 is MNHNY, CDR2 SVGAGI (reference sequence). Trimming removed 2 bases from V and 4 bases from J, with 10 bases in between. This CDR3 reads CASSYDVLADTQYF. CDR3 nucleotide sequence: TGTGCCAGCAGTTACGACGTCCTAGCAGATACGCAGTATTTT.

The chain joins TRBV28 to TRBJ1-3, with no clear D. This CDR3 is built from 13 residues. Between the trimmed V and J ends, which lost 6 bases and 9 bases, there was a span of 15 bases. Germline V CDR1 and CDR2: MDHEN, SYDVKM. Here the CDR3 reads CASSSGSTFTIYF. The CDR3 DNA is TGTGCCAGCAGCTCAGGCTCGACGTTCACCATATATTTT.